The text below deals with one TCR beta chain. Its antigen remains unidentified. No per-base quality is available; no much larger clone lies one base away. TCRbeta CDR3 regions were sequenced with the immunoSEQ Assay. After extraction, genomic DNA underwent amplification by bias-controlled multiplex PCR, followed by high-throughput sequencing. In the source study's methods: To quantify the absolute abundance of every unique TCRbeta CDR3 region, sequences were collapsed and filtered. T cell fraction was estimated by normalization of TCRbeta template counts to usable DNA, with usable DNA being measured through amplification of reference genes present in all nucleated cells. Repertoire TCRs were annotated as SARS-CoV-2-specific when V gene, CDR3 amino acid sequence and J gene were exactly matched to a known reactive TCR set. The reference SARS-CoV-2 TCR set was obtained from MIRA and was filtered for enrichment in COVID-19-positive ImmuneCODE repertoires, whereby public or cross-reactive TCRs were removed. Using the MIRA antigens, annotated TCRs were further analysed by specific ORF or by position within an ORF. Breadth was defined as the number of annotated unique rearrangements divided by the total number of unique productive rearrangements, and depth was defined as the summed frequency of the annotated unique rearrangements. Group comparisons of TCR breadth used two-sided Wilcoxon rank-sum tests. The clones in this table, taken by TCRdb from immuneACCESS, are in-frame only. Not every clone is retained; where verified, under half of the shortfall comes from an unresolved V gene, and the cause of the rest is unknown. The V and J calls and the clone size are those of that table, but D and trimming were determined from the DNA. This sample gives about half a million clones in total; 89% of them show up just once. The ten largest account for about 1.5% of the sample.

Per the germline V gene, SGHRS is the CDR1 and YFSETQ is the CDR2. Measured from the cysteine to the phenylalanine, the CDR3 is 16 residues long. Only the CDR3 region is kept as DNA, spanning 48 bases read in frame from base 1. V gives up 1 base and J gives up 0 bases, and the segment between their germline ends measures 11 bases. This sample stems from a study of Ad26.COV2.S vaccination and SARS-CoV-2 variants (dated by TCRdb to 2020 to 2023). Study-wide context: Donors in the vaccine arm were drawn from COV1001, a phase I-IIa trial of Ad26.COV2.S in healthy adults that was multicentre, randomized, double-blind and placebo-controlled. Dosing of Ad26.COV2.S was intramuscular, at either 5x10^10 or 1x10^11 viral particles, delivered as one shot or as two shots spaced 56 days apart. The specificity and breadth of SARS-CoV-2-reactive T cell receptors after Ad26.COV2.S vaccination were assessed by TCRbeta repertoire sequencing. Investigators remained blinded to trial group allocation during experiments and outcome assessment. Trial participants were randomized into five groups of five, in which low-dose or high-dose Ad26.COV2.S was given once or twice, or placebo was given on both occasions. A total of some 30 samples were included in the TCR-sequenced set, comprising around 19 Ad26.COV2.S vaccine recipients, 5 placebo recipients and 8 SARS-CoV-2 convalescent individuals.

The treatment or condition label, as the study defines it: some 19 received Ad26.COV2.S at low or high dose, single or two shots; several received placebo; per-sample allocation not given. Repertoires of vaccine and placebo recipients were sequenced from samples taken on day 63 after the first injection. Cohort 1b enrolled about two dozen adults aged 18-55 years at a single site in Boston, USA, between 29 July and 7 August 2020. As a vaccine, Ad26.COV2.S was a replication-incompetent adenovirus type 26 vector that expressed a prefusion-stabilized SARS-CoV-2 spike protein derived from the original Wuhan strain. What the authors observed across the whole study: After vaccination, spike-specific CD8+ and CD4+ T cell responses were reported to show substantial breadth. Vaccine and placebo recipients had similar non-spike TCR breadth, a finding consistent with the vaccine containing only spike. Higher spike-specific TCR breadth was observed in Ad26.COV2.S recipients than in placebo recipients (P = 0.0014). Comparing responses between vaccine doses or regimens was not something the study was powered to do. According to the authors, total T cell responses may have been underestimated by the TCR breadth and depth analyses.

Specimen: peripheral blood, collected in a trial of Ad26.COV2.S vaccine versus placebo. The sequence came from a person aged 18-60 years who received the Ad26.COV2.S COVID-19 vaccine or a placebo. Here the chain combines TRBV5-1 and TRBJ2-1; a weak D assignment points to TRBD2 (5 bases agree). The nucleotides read TGCGCCAGCAGCTTGCTAACTAGTAGCTCCTACAATGAGCAGTTCTTC. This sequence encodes CASSLLTSSSYNEQFF.